These 13 T cell receptor beta chains share one sample of origin, sequenced in a study of CD8 T cells in ankylosing spondylitis. One entry per CDR3 protein results from TCRdb running MiXCR on the 5' RACE reads. This table holds about 240,000 distinct CDR3 sequences, roughly 10% found once. Source material: blood, either unsorted or a sorted T cell fraction (not recorded which). All receptors come from a male donor with ankylosing spondylitis or in good health (not recorded which).

The chain recombines TRBV24-1 with TRBJ2-5; D possibly corresponds to TRBD2 (5 bases). The CDR3 is 11 amino acids. Germline V gene data show CDR1 as KGHDR and CDR2 as SFDVKD. Trimming took off 5 bases at V and 5 bases at J, with 5 bases between the two ends. The chain's CDR3 is CATSAGETQYF. In DNA, the CDR3 is TGTGCCACCAGTGCGGGGGAGACCCAGTACTTC.

The J gene is TRBJ2-4, the V gene TRBV20-1; the D call may be TRBD1 or TRBD2 (5 bases each). The CDR3 contains 14 residues. The germline V and J ends were trimmed by 3 bases and 1 base, with 10 bases remaining between them. Germline CDR1 is DFQATT and CDR2 is SNEGSKA (reference sequence). CDR3 region: CSASLRDAKNIQYF. For the CDR3, the DNA is TGCAGTGCTAGTCTCAGGGACGCCAAAAACATTCAGTACTTC.

This clonotype was counted many times. The chain has TRBV12-3 or TRBV12-4 and TRBJ2-2; TRBD1 matches 10 bases. Trimming at V came to 6 bases and at J to 6 bases, leaving 1 base not matched to a gene. This CDR3 contains 13 residues. The CDR3 nucleotides are TGTGCCAGCAGAGGGACAGGGGCCGGGGAGCTGTTTTTT. As protein: CASRGTGAGELFF.

This clonotype has only a few counts. This chain uses TRBV4-2 with TRBJ2-5, with D perhaps assigned TRBD1 or TRBD2 (6 bases each). The V gene's germline CDR1 is LGHNA and CDR2 YNFKEQ. Trimming removed 1 base at V and 1 base at J, with 13 bases between. The CDR3 is made up of 16 amino acids. The CDR3 is CASSQGFGGSQETQYF. The CDR3 DNA is TGTGCCAGCAGCCAAGGTTTCGGGGGCAGCCAAGAGACCCAGTACTTC.

This clonotype was detected ten times or more. V and J are TRBV5-1 and TRBJ2-1; unclear D gene. Germline CDR1 SGHRS, CDR2 YFSETQ. The CDR3 is made up of 14 amino acids. Trimming shortened V by 6 bases and J by 0 bases, and 10 bases separated the two germline ends. CDR3 region: CASTPGSSYNEQFF. Written as DNA, the CDR3 is TGCGCCAGCACCCCCGGGTCCTCCTACAATGAGCAGTTCTTC.

This clonotype was seen repeatedly, ten times or more. This chain joins TRBV20-1 and TRBJ2-3, with D tentatively TRBD2 (7 bases). Germline assignment: CDR1 DFQATT and CDR2 SNEGSKA (reference sequence). V lost 3 bases and J 4 bases, leaving 11 bases between the germline ends. The CDR3 totals 13 residues. The CDR3 sequence is CSASSGGADTQYF. Here the CDR3 DNA reads TGCAGTGCTAGTTCGGGGGGCGCAGATACGCAGTATTTT.

The chain carries TRBV12-3 or TRBV12-4 and TRBJ2-7; the D is unclear. This CDR3 region has 15 residues. Trimming removed 3 bases at V and 0 bases at J, with 12 bases between. The CDR3 loop reads CASSFRRMHSYEQYF. The CDR3 region has the DNA TGTGCCAGCAGTTTCAGGCGGATGCACTCCTACGAGCAGTACTTC.

This clonotype occurred a few times. The chain is built from TRBV7-8 and TRBJ2-7; D perhaps matches TRBD2 (6 bases). This CDR3 contains 15 residues. Germline loops: CDR1 SGHVS, CDR2 FQNEAQ. V lost 2 bases to trimming and J lost 4 bases, with 15 bases between them. In nucleotides, the CDR3 is TGTGCCAGCAGCTTAACTGGCGGGGAAGGGTACGAGCAGTACTTC. Its protein product is CASSLTGGEGYEQYF.

This clonotype was recorded at least ten times. The CDR3 spells CSAKKPGQRYEQYF. As DNA, the CDR3 is TGCAGCGCCAAAAAGCCGGGACAGAGATACGAGCAGTACTTC. The J gene is TRBJ2-7, the V gene TRBV20-1; 7 nucleotides align to TRBD1. The germline CDR1 and CDR2 sequences are DFQATT and SNEGSKA (reference sequence). This CDR3 region has 14 residues.

The chain joins TRBV3-1 to TRBJ2-7; possibly TRBD1 for D (5 bases). The germline V gene encodes CDR1 LGHDT and CDR2 YNNKEL (reference sequence). The ends were cut back, 2 bases at V and 5 bases at J, with 16 bases in the middle. The CDR3 sequence is 15 residues long. For the CDR3, the DNA is TGTGCCAGCAGCCAAAGCCCCTTCGCAGGGAACGAGCAGTACTTC. Translated, it gives CASSQSPFAGNEQYF.

This clonotype showed up many times. The genes are TRBV4-1 and TRBJ2-7; no reliable D call. The V end was cut by 4 bases, the J end by 0 bases, with 13 bases between. Germline values: CDR1 MGHRA, CDR2 YSYEKL. This CDR3 region has 15 residues. This CDR3 is CASSPGVASSYEQYF. DNA of the CDR3: TGCGCCAGCAGCCCCGGTGTAGCTAGCTCCTACGAGCAGTACTTC.

This clonotype was seen repeatedly, ten times or more. CDR3 region: CASSQETEGMRNEQFF. The CDR3 nucleotides are TGCGCCAGCAGCCAAGAAACAGAGGGGATGAGGAATGAGCAGTTCTTC. The V gene is TRBV4-1, the J gene TRBJ2-1, with D possibly called TRBD1 or TRBD2 (5 bases each). The CDR3 loop spans 16 amino acids. V was clipped by 0 bases and J by 7 bases, with 16 bases between them. Germline CDR1 and CDR2: MGHRA and YSYEKL.

This clonotype was seen at least ten times. This rearrangement joins TRBV20-1 to TRBJ2-1; D ambiguous. V lost 6 bases to trimming and J lost 6 bases, with 18 bases between them. Per the germline V gene, CDR1 is DFQATT and CDR2 is SNEGSKA (reference sequence). The CDR3 sequence is 14 residues long. CDR3 bases: TGCAGTGCGAGATCCCCCACAGATTTCAATGAGCAGTTCTTC. Residues: CSARSPTDFNEQFF.